The rows below give T cell receptor beta chains drawn from one sample of a study of blood T cell repertoires in COVID-19. The repertoire was sequenced with immunoSEQ multiplex PCR; TCRdb's copy has only in-frame clones and lacks some. The repertoire includes approximately 430,000 clones, 75% to 90% of them detected once, and about 1.5% sits in the top ten. Source material: peripheral blood. These receptors originate from a woman in her 30s with active or convalescent COVID-19. Both conserved end residues are part of each CDR3.

TRBJ2-1 TRBV5-1 CASSLDASNNEQFF
TRBJ1-1 TRBV5-4 CASSGGQGRNTEAFF
TRBJ2-7 TRBV11-2 CASSPLAGGSSYEQYF
TRBJ2-7 TRBV5-1 CASNAGTGAYEQYF
TRBJ2-5 TRBV4-2 CASSQLGLADYQETQYF
TRBJ1-2 TRBV4-1 CASSESLIGQGPNYGYTF
TRBJ1-5 TRBV7-9 CASSLGVNQPQHF
TRBJ1-3 TRBV3-1/TRBV3-2 CASSQDLGGPGNTIYF
TRBJ2-1 TRBV10-3 CAISESGDYRNNEQFF
TRBJ1-5 TRBV2 CASHRVGQPQHF
TRBJ2-1 TRBV7-8 CASSRLAGGSYEQFF
TRBJ1-2 TRBV9 CASSVAGDPLTIYGYTF
TRBJ2-1 TRBV3-1/TRBV3-2 CASSRRTGDNEQFF
TRBJ2-2 TRBV11-2 CASSPRTSPSTGELFF
TRBJ2-1 TRBV10-3 CAISESSVDEQFF
TRBJ2-7 TRBV2 CASRLDRNEQYF
TRBJ2-2 TRBV3-1/TRBV3-2 CASSPLENTGELFF
TRBJ2-7 TRBV7-9 CASSSRDRGYEQYF
TRBJ1-2 TRBV4-1 CASSQDWQAYGYTF
TRBJ2-3 TRBV10-3 CAISEGLAGGPDTDTQYF
TRBJ1-3 TRBV5-1 CASSLATGDSGNTIYF
TRBJ1-3 TRBV5-1 CASSPDSSGNTIYF
TRBJ1-2 TRBV5-6 CASRTNRNDYGYTF
TRBJ2-3 TRBV10-1 CASSEERGSITDTQYF
TRBJ1-5 TRBV5-1 CASSFSGDQPQHF
TRBJ1-1 TRBV29-1 CSVDRTGRTFF
TRBJ1-1 TRBV4-1 CASSQVSGEYTEAFF
TRBJ1-5 TRBV6-5 CASKSSNQPQHF
TRBJ2-2 TRBV23-1 CASSERSGQGVTGELFF
TRBJ1-2 TRBV6-1 CASSEVVRALLGDYGYTF
TRBJ2-1 TRBV28 CASSFLAGGGNEQFF
TRBJ1-4 TRBV9 CASSVESGVWSEKLFF
TRBJ2-1 TRBV5-1 CASSLMDRIGNEQFF
TRBJ2-7 TRBV9 CASRGSGYEQYF
TRBJ2-2 TRBV10-2 CASSVPGGERGGLGTGELFF
TRBJ2-3 TRBV18 CASSQSAGAGNQYF
TRBJ1-2 TRBV19 CASTRGQNYGYTF
TRBJ2-1 TRBV5-1 CASSSGTSGTYNEQFF
TRBJ2-1 TRBV5-6 CASRLWGESYNEQFF
TRBJ2-4 TRBV7-2 CASSSGLAGAGGENIQYF